The next 8 T cell receptor beta chains were all read from a single sample in a study of blood T cell repertoires in COVID-19. Some clones are missing from TCRdb's copy, which holds only in-frame ones; the method was immunoSEQ multiplex PCR. The table records more than 150,000 clones, more than 65% of them present only once. Sequencing was done on a sample of peripheral blood. Every receptor here comes from an elderly woman with acute or convalescent COVID-19.

This chain joins TRBV7-9 and TRBJ2-7; a weak D match, TRBD2 (6 bases). Per germline, CDR1 SEHNR and CDR2 FQNEAQ (reference sequence). The ends were cut back, 5 bases at V and 3 bases at J, with 14 bases in the middle. This CDR3 region has 14 residues. CDR3 region: CASSPSGVLYEQYF. CDR3 coding DNA: TGTGCCAGCAGCCCCTCGGGGGTTCTCTACGAGCAGTACTTC.

The chain joins TRBV5-1 to TRBJ1-1, with D perhaps matching TRBD1 (5 bases). V lost 2 bases, J lost 1 base, and 15 bases lay in between. From germline, CDR1 is SGHRS and CDR2 YFSETQ. CDR3 size: 16 residues. The CDR3 sequence: CASSLTGGFRNTEAFF. As DNA, the CDR3 is TGCGCCAGCAGCTTAACCGGGGGGTTCAGGAACACTGAAGCTTTCTTT.

The chain links TRBV6-6 to TRBJ2-6; possibly TRBD2 for D (5 bases). Germline CDR1 is MNHNY and CDR2 is SVGAGI (reference sequence). CDR3 length: 16 residues. Trimming took 7 bases from V and 4 from J, leaving 17 bases between them. CDR3 DNA: TGTGCCAGCACCTGGAGCGGTCCCGCCGGGGCCAACGTCCTGACTTTC. Its protein is CASTWSGPAGANVLTF.

V and J are TRBV7-3 and TRBJ2-2; D not resolved. This CDR3 has 16 residues. Trimming removed 5 bases from V and 0 bases from J, with 13 bases in between. CDR1 is SGHTA and CDR2 is FQGTGA in the germline V gene. CDR3 DNA: TGTGCCAGCAGCCGCCACGGGTTAGCGAACACCGGGGAGCTGTTTTTT. Protein product: CASSRHGLANTGELFF. Full variable domain (missing parts from reference TRBV7-3 and TRBJ2-2): GAGVSQTPSNKVTEKGKYVELRCDPISGHTALYWYRQSLGQGPEFLIYFQGTGAADDSGLPNDRFFAVRPEGSVSTLKIQRTERGDSAVYLCASSRHGLANTGELFFGEGSRLTVL.

The chain links TRBV5-1 to TRBJ1-3; unclear D gene. This CDR3 comprises 13 residues. V lost 0 bases and J lost 4, with 5 bases in between. The germline V gene has CDR1 SGHRS and CDR2 YFSETQ. CDR3 region: CASSLDGGNTIYF. CDR3 DNA: TGCGCCAGCAGCTTGGACGGGGGAAACACCATATATTTT.

This clone was counted a few times. This chain connects TRBV6-1 to TRBJ1-1, with D possibly being TRBD1 (5 bases). With 3 bases removed from V and 5 bases from J, the gap between germline ends came to 13 bases. This CDR3 spans 14 amino acids. CDR1 is MNHNS, CDR2 SASEGT, per germline. The CDR3 spells CASSERWGETEAFF. The CDR3 coding sequence is TGTGCCAGCAGTGAGAGGTGGGGGGAGACTGAAGCTTTCTTT.

This clone was seen just once. This chain links TRBV19 with TRBJ1-2; 10 bases map to TRBD1. V dropped 6 bases and J dropped 4; count of bases not matched to a gene: 2. Germline V gives CDR1 LNHDA, CDR2 SQIVND (reference sequence). The CDR3 runs 13 residues. In DNA form, the CDR3 reads TGTGCCAGTAGCGACAGGGGGCCCTATGGCTACACCTTC. Translating gives CASSDRGPYGYTF. Variable domain in full (rest from reference TRBV19 and TRBJ1-2): DGGITQSPKYLFRKEGQNVTLSCEQNLNHDAMYWYRQDPGQGLRLIYYSQIVNDFQKGDIAEGYSVSREKKESFPLTVTSAQKNPTAFYLCASSDRGPYGYTFGSGTRLTVV.

This clone was seen more than once but under ten times. J is TRBJ1-1 and V is TRBV18; tentative D call: TRBD1 (5 bases). Per the germline V gene, CDR1 is KGHSH and CDR2 is LQKENI. The V end was cut by 5 bases, the J end by 5 bases, with 15 bases between. The CDR3 runs 14 residues. The CDR3 is CASSWGGPRTEAFF. CDR3 nucleotides: TGTGCCAGCTCATGGGGGGGACCGAGGACTGAAGCTTTCTTT.